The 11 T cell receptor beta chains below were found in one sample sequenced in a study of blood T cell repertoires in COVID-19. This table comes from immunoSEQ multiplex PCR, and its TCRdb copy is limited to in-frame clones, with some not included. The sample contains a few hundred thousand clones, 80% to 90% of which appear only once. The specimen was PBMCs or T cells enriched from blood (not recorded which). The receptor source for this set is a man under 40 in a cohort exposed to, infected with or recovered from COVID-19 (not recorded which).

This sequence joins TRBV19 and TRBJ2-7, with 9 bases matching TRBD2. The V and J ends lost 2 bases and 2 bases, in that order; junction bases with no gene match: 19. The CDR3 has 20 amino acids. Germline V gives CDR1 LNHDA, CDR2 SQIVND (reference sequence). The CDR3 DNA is TGTGCCAGTAGTATATCCCGTAGCGGGAGAGTCTCAAGGCTACCCTACGAGCAGTACTTC. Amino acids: CASSISRSGRVSRLPYEQYF. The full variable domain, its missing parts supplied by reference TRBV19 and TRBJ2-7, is DGGITQSPKYLFRKEGQNVTLSCEQNLNHDAMYWYRQDPGQGLRLIYYSQIVNDFQKGDIAEGYSVSREKKESFPLTVTSAQKNPTAFYLCASSISRSGRVSRLPYEQYFGPGTRLTVT.

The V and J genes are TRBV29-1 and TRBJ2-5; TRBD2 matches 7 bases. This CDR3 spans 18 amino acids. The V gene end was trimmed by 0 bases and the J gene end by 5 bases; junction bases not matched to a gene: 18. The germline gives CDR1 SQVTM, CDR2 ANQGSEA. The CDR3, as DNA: TGCAGCGTTGAAGATCTCTCAGGACTAGGAGTAAGACGGGAGACCCAGTACTTC. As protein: CSVEDLSGLGVRRETQYF.

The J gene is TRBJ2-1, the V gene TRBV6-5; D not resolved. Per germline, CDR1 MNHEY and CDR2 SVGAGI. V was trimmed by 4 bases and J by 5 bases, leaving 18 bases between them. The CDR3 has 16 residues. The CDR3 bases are TGTGCCAGCAGTTTGTTGAGGTTCTCGGAAGACAATGAGCAGTTCTTC. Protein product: CASSLLRFSEDNEQFF.

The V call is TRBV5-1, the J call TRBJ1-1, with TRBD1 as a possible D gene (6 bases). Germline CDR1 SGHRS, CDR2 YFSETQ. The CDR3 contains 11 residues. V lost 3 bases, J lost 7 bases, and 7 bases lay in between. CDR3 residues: CASSSQGEAFF. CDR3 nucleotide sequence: TGCGCCAGCAGCTCACAGGGTGAAGCTTTCTTT.

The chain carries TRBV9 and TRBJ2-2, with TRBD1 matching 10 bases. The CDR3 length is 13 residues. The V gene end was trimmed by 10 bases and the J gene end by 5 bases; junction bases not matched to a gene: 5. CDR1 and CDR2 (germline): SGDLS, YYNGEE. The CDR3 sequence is CASGTGETGELFF. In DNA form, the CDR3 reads TGTGCCTCAGGGACAGGGGAGACCGGGGAGCTGTTTTTT.

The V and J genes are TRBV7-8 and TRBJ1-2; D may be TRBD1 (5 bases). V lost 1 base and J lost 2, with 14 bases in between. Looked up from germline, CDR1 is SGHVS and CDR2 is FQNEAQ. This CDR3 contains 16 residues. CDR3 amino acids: CASSLEARTSNYGYTF. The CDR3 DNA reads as TGTGCCAGCAGCTTAGAGGCTAGGACATCCAACTATGGCTACACCTTC. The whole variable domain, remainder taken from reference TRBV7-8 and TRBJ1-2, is GAGVSQSPRYKVAKRGQDVALRCDPISGHVSLFWYQQALGQGPEFLTYFQNEAQLDKSGLPSDRFFAERPEGSVSTLKIQRTQQEDSAVYLCASSLEARTSNYGYTFGSGTRLTVV.

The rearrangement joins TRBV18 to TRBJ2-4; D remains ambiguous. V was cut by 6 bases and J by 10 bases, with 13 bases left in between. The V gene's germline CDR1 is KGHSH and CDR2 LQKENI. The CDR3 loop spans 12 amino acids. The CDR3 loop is CASSPSAEIQYF. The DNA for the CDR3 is TGTGCCAGCTCCCCCTCTGCGGAAATTCAGTACTTC. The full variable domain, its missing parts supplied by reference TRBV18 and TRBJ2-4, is NAGVMQNPRHLVRRRGQEARLRCSPMKGHSHVYWYRQLPEEGLKFMVYLQKENIIDESGMPKERFSAEFPKEGPSILRIQQVVRGDSAAYFCASSPSAEIQYFGAGTRLSVL.

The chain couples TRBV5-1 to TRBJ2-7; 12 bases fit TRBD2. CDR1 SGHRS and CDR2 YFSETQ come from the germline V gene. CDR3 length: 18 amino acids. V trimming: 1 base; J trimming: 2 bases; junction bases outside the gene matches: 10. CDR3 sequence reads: CASSLRLAGAAVPYEQYF. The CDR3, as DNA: TGCGCCAGCAGCTTGCGACTAGCGGGAGCCGCCGTACCCTACGAGCAGTACTTC.

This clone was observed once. The CDR3 loop is CASSLSRVGNTIYF. The CDR3 nucleotides read TGTGCCAGCAGCTTATCCAGGGTTGGAAACACCATATATTTT. This rearrangement joins TRBV7-2 to TRBJ1-3; maybe TRBD1 (5 bases). CDR1 is SGHTA, CDR2 FQGNSA, per germline. V lost 2 bases and J lost 3, with 8 bases in between. CDR3 length: 14 amino acids.

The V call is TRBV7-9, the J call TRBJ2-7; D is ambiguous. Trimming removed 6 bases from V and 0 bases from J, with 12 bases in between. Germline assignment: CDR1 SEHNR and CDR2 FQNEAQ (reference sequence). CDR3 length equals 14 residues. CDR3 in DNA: TGTGCCAGCAGTCCTGGGCTGAGCTCCTACGAGCAGTACTTC. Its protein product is CASSPGLSSYEQYF.

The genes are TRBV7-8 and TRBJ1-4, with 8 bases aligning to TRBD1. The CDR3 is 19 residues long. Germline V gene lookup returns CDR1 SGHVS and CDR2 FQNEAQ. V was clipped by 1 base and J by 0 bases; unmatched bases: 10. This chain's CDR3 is CASSLGGTGGLATNEKLFF. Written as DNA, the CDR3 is TGTGCCAGCAGCTTAGGGGGGACAGGTGGGTTAGCAACTAATGAAAAACTGTTTTTT. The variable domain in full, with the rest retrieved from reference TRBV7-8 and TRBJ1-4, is GAGVSQSPRYKVAKRGQDVALRCDPISGHVSLFWYQQALGQGPEFLTYFQNEAQLDKSGLPSDRFFAERPEGSVSTLKIQRTQQEDSAVYLCASSLGGTGGLATNEKLFFGSGTQLSVL.